This TCR beta chain stems from a study of CD8 T cells in ankylosing spondylitis. Study-level points and caveats: Significant enrichment of disease-linked clones was reported in matched ankylosing spondylitis synovial fluid. A subset of motif variants has previously been described in the synovial fluid and blood of reactive arthritis.

The CDR3 runs 16 residues. Trimming took 7 bases from V and 0 from J, leaving 16 bases between them. Scientists made TCR beta libraries using quantitative 5'-RACE with molecular barcodes. Each CDR3 protein gets one entry after TCRdb re-called the 5' RACE reads with MiXCR. Here the sample spans 200,000 to 250,000 distinct CDR3 sequences, more than 9% being singletons. This clonotype occurred many times. As yet, its antigen is unknown. The rearrangement links TRBV12-3 or TRBV12-4 to TRBJ2-1; perhaps D is TRBD1 or TRBD2 (5 bases each). The material sequenced was blood, either unsorted or a sorted T cell fraction (not recorded which). The origin of this receptor is a male donor with ankylosing spondylitis or in good health (not recorded which). DNA for the CDR3: TGTGCCAGCACCAGGGACCTACAGAGCTCCTACAATGAGCAGTTCTTC. Translated, it gives CASTRDLQSSYNEQFF.